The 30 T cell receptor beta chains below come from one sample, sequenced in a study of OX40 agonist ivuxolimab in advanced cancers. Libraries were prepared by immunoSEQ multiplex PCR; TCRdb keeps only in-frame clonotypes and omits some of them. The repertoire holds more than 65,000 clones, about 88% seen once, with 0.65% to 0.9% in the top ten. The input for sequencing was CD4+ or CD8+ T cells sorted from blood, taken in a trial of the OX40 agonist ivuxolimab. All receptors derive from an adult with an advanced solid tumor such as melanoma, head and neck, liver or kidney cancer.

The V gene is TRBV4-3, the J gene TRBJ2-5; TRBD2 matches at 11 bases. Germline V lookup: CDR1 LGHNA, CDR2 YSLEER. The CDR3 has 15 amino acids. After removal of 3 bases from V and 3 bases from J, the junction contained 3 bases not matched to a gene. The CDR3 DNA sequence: TGCGCCAGCAGCCATGGGACTAGCGGAAAAGAGACCCAGTACTTC. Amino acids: CASSHGTSGKETQYF.

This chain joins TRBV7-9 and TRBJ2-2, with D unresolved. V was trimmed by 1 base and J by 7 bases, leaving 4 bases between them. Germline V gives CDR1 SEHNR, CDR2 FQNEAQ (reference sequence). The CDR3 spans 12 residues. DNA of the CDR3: TGTGCCAGCAGCTTAGAGGGCGGGGAGCTGTTTTTT. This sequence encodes CASSLEGGELFF.

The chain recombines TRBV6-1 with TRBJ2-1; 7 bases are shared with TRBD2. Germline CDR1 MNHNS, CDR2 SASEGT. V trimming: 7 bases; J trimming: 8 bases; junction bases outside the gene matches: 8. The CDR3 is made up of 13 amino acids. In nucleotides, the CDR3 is TGTGCCAGCACTGAGGGAGGGCGCGATGAGCAGTTCTTC. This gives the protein CASTEGGRDEQFF.

CDR3 loop: CAWSALYEQYF. CDR3 DNA sequence: TGTGCCTGGAGTGCCCTCTACGAGCAGTACTTC. The chain carries TRBV30 and TRBJ2-7; D gene ambiguous. V was clipped by 1 base and J by 3 bases, with 4 bases between them. Germline V gene sequence: CDR1 GTSNPN, CDR2 SVGIG (reference sequence). The CDR3 is 11 residues long.

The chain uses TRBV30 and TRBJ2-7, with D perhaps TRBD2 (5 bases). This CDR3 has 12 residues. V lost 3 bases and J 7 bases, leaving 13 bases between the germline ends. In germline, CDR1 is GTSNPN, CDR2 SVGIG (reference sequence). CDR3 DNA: TGTGCCTGGAGCGCGGGCCAGCAGGAGCAGTACTTC. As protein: CAWSAGQQEQYF.

The CDR3 DNA sequence: TGTGCCAGCAGTTTCAACAGGGACGGACAGCCCCAGCATTTT. Protein: CASSFNRDGQPQHF. The V and J genes are TRBV6-5 and TRBJ1-5, with D perhaps matching TRBD1 (6 bases). Germline V lookup: CDR1 MNHEY, CDR2 SVGAGI. Trimming stripped 4 bases from V and 7 bases from J, with 14 bases between. The length of the CDR3 is 14 residues.

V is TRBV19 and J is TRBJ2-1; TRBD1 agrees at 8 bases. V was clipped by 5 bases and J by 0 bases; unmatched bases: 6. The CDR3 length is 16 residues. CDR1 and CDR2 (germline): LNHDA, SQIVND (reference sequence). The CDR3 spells CASSWTGISSYNEQFF. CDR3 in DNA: TGTGCCAGTAGTTGGACAGGGATATCCTCCTACAATGAGCAGTTCTTC.

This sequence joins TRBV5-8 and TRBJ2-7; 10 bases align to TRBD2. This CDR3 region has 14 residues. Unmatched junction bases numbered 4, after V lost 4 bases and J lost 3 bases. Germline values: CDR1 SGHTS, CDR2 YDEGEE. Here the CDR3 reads CASSKGLAIYEQYF. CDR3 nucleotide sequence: TGTGCCAGCAGCAAGGGACTAGCGATCTACGAGCAGTACTTC.

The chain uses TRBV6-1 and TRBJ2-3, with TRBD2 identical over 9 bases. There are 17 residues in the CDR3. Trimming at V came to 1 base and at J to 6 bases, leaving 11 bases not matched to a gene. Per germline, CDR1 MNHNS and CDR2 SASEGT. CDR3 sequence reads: CASSEEAPSGTQDTQYF. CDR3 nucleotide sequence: TGTGCCAGCAGTGAAGAGGCACCTAGCGGGACCCAGGATACGCAGTATTTT.

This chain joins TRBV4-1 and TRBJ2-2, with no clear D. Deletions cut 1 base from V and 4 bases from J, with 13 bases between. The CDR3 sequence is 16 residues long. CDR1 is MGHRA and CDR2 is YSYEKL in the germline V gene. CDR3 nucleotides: TGCGCCAGCAGCCAAGTGAAAGCAGAGGCCACCGGGGAGCTGTTTTTT. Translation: CASSQVKAEATGELFF.

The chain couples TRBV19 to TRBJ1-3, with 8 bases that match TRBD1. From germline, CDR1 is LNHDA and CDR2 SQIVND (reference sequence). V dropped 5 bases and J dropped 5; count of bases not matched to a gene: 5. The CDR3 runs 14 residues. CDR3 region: CASSGDRIRNTIYF. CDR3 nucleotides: TGTGCCAGTAGTGGGGACAGGATCCGAAACACCATATATTTT.

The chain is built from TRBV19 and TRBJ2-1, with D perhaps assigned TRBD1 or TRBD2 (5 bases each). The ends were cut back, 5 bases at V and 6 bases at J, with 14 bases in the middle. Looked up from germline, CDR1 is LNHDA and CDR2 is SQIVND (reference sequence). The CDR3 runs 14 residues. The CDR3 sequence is CASSSGGNRNEQFF. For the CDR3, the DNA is TGTGCCAGTAGTTCTGGGGGAAACCGCAATGAGCAGTTCTTC.

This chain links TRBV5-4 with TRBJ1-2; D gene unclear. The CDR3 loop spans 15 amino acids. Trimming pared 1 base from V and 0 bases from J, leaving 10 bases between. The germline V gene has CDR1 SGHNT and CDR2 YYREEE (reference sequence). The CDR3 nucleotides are TGTGCCAGCAGCTTGTCGGCCGTTCCTAACTATGGCTACACCTTC. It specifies CASSLSAVPNYGYTF.

The CDR3 reads CASSQSPGLKTLAKNIQYF. The CDR3 DNA is TGCGCCAGCAGCCAATCTCCGGGACTTAAGACTCTAGCCAAAAACATTCAGTACTTC. This rearrangement joins TRBV4-1 to TRBJ2-4, with D possibly TRBD2 on 6 matching bases. The germline V gene has CDR1 MGHRA and CDR2 YSYEKL. The CDR3 consists of 19 residues. V was trimmed by 2 bases and J by 0 bases, leaving 20 bases between them.

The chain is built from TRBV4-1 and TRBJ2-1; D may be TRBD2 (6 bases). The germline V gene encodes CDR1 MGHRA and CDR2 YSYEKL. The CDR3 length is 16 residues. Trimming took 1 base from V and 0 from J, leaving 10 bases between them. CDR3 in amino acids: CASSQGAGRSYNEQFF. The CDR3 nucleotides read TGCGCCAGCAGCCAAGGCGCGGGGCGCTCCTACAATGAGCAGTTCTTC.

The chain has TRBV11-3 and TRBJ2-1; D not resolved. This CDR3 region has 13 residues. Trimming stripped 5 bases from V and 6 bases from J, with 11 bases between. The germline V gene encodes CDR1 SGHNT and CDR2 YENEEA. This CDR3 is CASSPALSNEQFF. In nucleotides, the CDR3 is TGTGCCAGCAGCCCCGCGCTATCCAATGAGCAGTTCTTC.

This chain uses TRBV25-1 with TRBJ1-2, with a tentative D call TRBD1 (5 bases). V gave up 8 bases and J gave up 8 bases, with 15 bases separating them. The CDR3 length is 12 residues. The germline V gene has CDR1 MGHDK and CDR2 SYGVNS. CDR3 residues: CASSDGTRGYTF. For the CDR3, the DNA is TGTGCCAGCTCCGACGGGACGAGAGGCTACACCTTC.

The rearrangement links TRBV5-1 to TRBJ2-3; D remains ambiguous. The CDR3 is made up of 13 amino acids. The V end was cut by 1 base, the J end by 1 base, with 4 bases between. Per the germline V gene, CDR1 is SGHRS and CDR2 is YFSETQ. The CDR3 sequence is CASSLRGTDTQYF. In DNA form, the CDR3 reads TGCGCCAGCAGCTTGCGGGGCACAGATACGCAGTATTTT.

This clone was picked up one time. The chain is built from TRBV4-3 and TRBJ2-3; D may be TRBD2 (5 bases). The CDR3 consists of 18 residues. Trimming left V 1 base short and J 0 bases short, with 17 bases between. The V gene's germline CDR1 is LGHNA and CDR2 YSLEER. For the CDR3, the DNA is TGCGCCAGCAGCCAAGCGTTTGATCTAGCCCCTAGCACAGATACGCAGTATTTT. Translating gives CASSQAFDLAPSTDTQYF.

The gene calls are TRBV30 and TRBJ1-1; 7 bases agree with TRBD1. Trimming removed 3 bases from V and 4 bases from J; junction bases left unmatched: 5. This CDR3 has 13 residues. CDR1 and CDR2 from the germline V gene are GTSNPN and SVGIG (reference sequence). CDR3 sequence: CAWRGQGVTEAFF. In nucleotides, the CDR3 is TGTGCCTGGAGAGGGCAGGGGGTCACTGAAGCTTTCTTT.

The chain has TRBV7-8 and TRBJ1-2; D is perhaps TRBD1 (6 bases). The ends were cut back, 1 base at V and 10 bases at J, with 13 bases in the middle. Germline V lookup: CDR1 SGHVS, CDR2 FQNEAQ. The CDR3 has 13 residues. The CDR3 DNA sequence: TGTGCCAGCAGCTTAGAAACAGGGTTAGACTACACCTTC. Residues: CASSLETGLDYTF.

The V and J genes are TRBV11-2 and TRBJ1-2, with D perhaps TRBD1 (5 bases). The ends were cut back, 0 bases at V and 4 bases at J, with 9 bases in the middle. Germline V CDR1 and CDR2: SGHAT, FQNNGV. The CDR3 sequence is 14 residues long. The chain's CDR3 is CASSLDPGTYGYTF. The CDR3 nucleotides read TGTGCCAGCAGCTTAGATCCAGGGACCTATGGCTACACCTTC.

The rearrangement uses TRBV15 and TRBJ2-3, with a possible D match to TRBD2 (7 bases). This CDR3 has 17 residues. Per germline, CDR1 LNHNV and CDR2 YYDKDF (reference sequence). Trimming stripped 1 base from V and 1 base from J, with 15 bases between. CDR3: CATSRVRGRERTDTQYF. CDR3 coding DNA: TGTGCCACCAGCAGAGTCCGGGGGCGGGAGCGCACAGATACGCAGTATTTT.

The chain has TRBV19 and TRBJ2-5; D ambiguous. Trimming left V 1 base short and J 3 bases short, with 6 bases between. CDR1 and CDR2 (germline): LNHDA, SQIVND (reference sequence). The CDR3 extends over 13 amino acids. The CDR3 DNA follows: TGTGCCAGTAGTATAGGAAGGGAAGAGACCCAGTACTTC. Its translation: CASSIGREETQYF.

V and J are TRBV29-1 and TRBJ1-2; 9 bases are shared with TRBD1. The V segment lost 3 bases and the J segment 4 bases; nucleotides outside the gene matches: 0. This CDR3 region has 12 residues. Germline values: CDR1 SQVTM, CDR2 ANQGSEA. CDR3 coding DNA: TGCAGCGTTGAGACAGGGGGCTATGGCTACACCTTC. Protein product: CSVETGGYGYTF.

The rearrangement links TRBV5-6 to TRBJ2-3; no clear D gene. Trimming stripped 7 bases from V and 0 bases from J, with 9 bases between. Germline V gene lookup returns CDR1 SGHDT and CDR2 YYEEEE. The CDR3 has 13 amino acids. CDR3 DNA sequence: TGTGCCAGCGGGCTGGGTAGCACAGATACGCAGTATTTT. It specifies CASGLGSTDTQYF.

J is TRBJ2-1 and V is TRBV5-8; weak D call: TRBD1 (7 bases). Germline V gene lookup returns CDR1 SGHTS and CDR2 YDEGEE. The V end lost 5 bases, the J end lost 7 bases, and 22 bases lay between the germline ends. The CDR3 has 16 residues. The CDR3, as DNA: TGTGCCAGCAGGGAGGGACAGCTTTTATTGAAAAATGAGCAGTTCTTC. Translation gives CASREGQLLLKNEQFF.

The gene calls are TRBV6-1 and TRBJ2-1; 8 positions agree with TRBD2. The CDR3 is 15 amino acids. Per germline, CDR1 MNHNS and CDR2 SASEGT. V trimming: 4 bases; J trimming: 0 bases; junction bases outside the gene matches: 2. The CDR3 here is CASSVAGSSYNEQFF. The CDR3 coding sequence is TGTGCCAGCAGTGTAGCGGGGAGCTCCTACAATGAGCAGTTCTTC.

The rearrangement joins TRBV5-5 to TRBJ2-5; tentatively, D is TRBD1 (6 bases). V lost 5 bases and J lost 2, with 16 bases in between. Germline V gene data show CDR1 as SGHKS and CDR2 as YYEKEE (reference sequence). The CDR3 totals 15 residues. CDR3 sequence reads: CASSGGWTVQETQYF. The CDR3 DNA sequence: TGTGCCAGCAGTGGGGGATGGACAGTACAAGAGACCCAGTACTTC.

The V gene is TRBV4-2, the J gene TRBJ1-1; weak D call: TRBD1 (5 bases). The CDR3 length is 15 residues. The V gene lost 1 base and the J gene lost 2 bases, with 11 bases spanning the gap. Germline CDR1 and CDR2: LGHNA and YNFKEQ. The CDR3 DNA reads TGTGCCAGCAGCCAAGTTGGCAGGGAAAACACTGAAGCTTTCTTT. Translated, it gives CASSQVGRENTEAFF.